The 11 T cell receptor beta chains presented below share a single source sample, sequenced in a study of patients and donors after allogeneic stem cell transplantation. TCRdb recomputed calls from the RT-PCR reads with MiXCR, one row per CDR3 protein. Here the sample spans more than 850,000 distinct CDR3 sequences, about 20% being singletons. Input material: blood, either unsorted or a sorted T cell fraction (not recorded which). Receptor source: a human donor who was either an allogeneic HSCT recipient or a stem cell or donor lymphocyte infusion donor (not recorded which). It is not recorded whose cells these are; they may come from a transplant donor.

V and J are TRBV9 and TRBJ2-1; 7 bases match TRBD2. This CDR3 has 15 residues. Trimming cost V 1 base and J 8 bases; bases outside gene matches: 9. Germline V gene data show CDR1 as SGDLS and CDR2 as YYNGEE. DNA for the CDR3: TGTGCCAGCAGCGTATTGGGCGTGGGGGGGGATGAGCAGTTCTTC. It is translated as CASSVLGVGGDEQFF.

This clonotype turned up a few times. The rearrangement joins TRBV29-1 to TRBJ1-2; TRBD1 aligns across 9 bases. This CDR3 is 13 amino acids long. Per the germline V gene, CDR1 is SQVTM and CDR2 is ANQGSEA. The trim removed 6 bases at V and 4 bases at J, leaving 6 bases unmatched. CDR3 region: CSVDLQGAYGYTF. Written as DNA, the CDR3 is TGCAGCGTGGACCTACAGGGGGCCTATGGCTACACCTTC.

This chain's CDR3 is CATSDLRQNEQYF. The CDR3 nucleotides are TGTGCCACCAGTGATTTGAGGCAAAACGAGCAGTACTTC. The chain carries TRBV24-1 and TRBJ2-7; the D is unclear. The CDR3 contains 13 residues. CDR1 and CDR2 from the germline V gene are KGHDR and SFDVKD. V lost 0 bases to trimming and J lost 5 bases, with 7 bases between them.

This clonotype appeared many times. The genes are TRBV12-3 or TRBV12-4 and TRBJ1-3; D remains unclear. This CDR3 region has 14 residues. V was pared by 3 bases and J by 0 bases, with 6 bases between. The CDR3 region has the DNA TGTGCCAGCAGTTTTTCGGGCTCTGGAAACACCATATATTTT. Amino acid sequence: CASSFSGSGNTIYF.

The sample holds a few counts of this clonotype. This rearrangement joins TRBV27 to TRBJ1-6, with 7 bases identical to TRBD1. CDR1 and CDR2 (germline): MNHEY, SMNVEV (reference sequence). Trimming removed 4 bases from V and 13 bases from J; junction bases left unmatched: 19. The CDR3 extends over 17 amino acids. This CDR3 reads CASSSNVDRVVDKPLHF. CDR3 sequence (DNA): TGTGCCAGCAGTTCCAACGTCGACAGGGTTGTTGATAAGCCCCTCCACTTT.

This clonotype was observed many times. The chain is built from TRBV5-1 and TRBJ1-2; D uncertain. The CDR3 extends over 16 amino acids. Germline V gene sequence: CDR1 SGHRS, CDR2 YFSETQ. V was cut by 5 bases and J by 5 bases, with 22 bases left in between. The CDR3 region is CASRRVGRDIDYGYTF. As DNA, the CDR3 is TGCGCCAGCAGAAGGGTCGGCAGAGACATTGATTATGGCTACACCTTC.

The genes are TRBV23-1 and TRBJ2-3, with D perhaps TRBD2 (8 bases). TRBV23-1 is classed as an ORF, of uncertain function. With 1 base removed from V and 6 bases from J, the gap between germline ends came to 20 bases. CDR3 length: 17 amino acids. CDR3 DNA sequence: TGCGCCAGCAGTCAATTTGGGACAGCGGGGGTTCGGGATACGCAGTATTTT. Amino acid sequence: CASSQFGTAGVRDTQYF.

This chain uses TRBV25-1 with TRBJ2-7; D is uncertain. Germline V lookup: CDR1 MGHDK, CDR2 SYGVNS. There are 14 residues in the CDR3. Trimming took off 0 bases at V and 6 bases at J, with 12 bases between the two ends. As DNA, the CDR3 is TGTGCCAGCAGTGAATATGAGGTTTCGAGCGAGCAGTACTTC. Its translation is CASSEYEVSSEQYF.

The chain links TRBV24-1 to TRBJ2-3; D is perhaps TRBD1 (6 bases). CDR1 and CDR2 (germline): KGHDR, SFDVKD. The CDR3 runs to 13 residues. The V end lost 9 bases, the J end lost 11 bases, and 20 bases lay between the germline ends. The DNA for the CDR3 is TGTGCCACCCAGGACAGAAACAAGCCTTGGCAGTATTTT. This codes for CATQDRNKPWQYF.

This clonotype was counted a few times. J is TRBJ1-1 and V is TRBV11-3; 9 nucleotides match TRBD1. This CDR3 region has 16 residues. J lost 0 bases, V lost 5 bases, and 7 bases had no gene match. Germline V CDR1 and CDR2: SGHNT, YENEEA. This CDR3 is CASSTPTGGMNTEAFF. The CDR3 region has the DNA TGTGCCAGCAGCACGCCGACAGGGGGTATGAACACTGAAGCTTTCTTT.

Only a few counts were recorded for this clonotype. The gene calls are TRBV12-3 or TRBV12-4 and TRBJ2-7; 11 bases match TRBD2. J was trimmed by 6 bases and V by 10 bases; bases with no gene match: 8. The CDR3 covers 13 residues. The chain's CDR3 is CATALAGVREQYF. Written as DNA, the CDR3 is TGTGCCACCGCACTAGCGGGAGTTCGCGAGCAGTACTTC.